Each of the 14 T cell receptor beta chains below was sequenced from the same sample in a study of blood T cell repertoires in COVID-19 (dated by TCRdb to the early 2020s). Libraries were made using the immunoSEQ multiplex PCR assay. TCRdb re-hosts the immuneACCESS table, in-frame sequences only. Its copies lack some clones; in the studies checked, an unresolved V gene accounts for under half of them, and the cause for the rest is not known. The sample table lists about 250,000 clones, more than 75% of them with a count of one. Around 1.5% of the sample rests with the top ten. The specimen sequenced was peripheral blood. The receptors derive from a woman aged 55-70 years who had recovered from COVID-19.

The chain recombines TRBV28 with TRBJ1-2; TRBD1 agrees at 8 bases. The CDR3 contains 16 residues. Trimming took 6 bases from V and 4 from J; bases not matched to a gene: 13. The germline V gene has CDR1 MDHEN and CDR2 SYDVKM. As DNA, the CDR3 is TGTGCCAGCAGAGTTACAGGGGGGACCTCTGGCTATGGCTACACCTTC. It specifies CASRVTGGTSGYGYTF.

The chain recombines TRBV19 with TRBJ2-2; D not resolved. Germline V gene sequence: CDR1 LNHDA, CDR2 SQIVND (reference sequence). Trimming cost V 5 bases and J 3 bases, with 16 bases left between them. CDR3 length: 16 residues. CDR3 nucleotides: TGTGCCAGTAGTGTACGATCTTCGGGTGACACCGGGGAGCTGTTTTTT. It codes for CASSVRSSGDTGELFF.

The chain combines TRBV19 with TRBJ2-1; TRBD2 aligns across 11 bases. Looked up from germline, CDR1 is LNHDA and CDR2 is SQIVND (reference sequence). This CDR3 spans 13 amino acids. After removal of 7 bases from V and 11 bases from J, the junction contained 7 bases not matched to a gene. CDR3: CASTTSGGQQQFF. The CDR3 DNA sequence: TGTGCCAGTACAACTAGCGGGGGCCAGCAGCAGTTCTTC. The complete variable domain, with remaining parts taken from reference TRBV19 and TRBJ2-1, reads DGGITQSPKYLFRKEGQNVTLSCEQNLNHDAMYWYRQDPGQGLRLIYYSQIVNDFQKGDIAEGYSVSREKKESFPLTVTSAQKNPTAFYLCASTTSGGQQQFFGPGTRLTVL.

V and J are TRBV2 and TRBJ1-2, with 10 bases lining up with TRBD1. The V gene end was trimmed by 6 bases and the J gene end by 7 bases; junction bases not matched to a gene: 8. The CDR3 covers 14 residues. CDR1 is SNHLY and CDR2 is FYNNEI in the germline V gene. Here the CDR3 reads CASRPDRGPAGYTF. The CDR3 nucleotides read TGTGCCAGCAGACCCGACAGGGGGCCGGCTGGCTACACCTTC.

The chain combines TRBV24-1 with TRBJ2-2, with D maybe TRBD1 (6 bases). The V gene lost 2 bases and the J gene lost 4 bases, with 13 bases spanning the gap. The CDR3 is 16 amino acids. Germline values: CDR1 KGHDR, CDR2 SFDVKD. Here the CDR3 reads CATSDSGQGRTGELFF. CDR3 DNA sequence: TGTGCCACCAGTGATTCGGGGCAGGGGCGCACCGGGGAGCTGTTTTTT.

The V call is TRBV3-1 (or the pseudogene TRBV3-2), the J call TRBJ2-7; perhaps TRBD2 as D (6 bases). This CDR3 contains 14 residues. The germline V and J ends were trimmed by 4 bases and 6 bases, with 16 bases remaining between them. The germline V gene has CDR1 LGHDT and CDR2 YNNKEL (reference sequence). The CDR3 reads CASSPWDSASEQYF. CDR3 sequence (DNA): TGTGCCAGCAGCCCCTGGGACTCCGCCTCCGAGCAGTACTTC.

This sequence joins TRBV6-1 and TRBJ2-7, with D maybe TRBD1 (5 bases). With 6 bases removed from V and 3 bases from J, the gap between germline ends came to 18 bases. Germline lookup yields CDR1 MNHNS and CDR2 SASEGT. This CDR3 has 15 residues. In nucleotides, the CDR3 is TGTGCCAGCAGGCAGGCAGGGCGTCAAGACTACGAGCAGTACTTC. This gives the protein CASRQAGRQDYEQYF.

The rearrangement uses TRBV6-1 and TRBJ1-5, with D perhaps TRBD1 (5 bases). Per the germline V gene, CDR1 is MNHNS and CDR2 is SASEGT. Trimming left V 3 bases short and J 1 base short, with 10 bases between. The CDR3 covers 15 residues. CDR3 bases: TGTGCCAGCAGTGATATGACAGCCAGCAATCAGCCCCAGCATTTT. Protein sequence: CASSDMTASNQPQHF.

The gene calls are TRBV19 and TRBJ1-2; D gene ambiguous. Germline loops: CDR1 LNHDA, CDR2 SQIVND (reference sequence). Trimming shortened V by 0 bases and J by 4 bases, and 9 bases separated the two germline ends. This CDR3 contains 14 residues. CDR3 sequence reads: CASSIEQDSYGYTF. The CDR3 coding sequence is TGTGCCAGTAGTATAGAGCAGGATTCCTATGGCTACACCTTC.

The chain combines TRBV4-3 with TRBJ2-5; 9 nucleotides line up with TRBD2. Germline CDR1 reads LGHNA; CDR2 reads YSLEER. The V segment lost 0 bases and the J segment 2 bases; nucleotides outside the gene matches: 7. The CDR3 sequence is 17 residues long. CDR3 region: CASSQDRSGGLQETQYF. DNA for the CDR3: TGCGCCAGCAGCCAAGATAGAAGCGGGGGGTTACAAGAGACCCAGTACTTC.

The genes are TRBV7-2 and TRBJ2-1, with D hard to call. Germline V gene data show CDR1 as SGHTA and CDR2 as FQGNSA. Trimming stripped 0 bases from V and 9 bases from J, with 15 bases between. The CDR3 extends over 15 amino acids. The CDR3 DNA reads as TGTGCCAGCAGCTTAGCTCGGTCCCCCTCGGGTGAGCAGTTCTTC. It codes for CASSLARSPSGEQFF. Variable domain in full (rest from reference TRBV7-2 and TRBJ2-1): GAGVSQSPSNKVTEKGKDVELRCDPISGHTALYWYRQSLGQGLEFLIYFQGNSAPDKSGLPSDRFSAERTGGSVSTLTIQRTQQEDSAVYLCASSLARSPSGEQFFGPGTRLTVL.

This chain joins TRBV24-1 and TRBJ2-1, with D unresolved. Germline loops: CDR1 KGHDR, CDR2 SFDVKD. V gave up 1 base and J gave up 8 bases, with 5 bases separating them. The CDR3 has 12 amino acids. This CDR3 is CATSDFRDEQFF. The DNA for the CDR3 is TGTGCCACCAGTGATTTCCGCGATGAGCAGTTCTTC.

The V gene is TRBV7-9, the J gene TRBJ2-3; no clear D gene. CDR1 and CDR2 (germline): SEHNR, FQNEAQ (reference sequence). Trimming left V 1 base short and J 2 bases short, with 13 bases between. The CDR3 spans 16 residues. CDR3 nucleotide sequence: TGTGCCAGCAGCTTAGTCCCCACAGACATCACAGATACGCAGTATTTT. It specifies CASSLVPTDITDTQYF. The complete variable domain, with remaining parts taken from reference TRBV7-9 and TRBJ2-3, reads DTGVSQNPRHKITKRGQNVTFRCDPISEHNRLYWYRQTLGQGPEFLTYFQNEAQLEKSRLLSDRFSAERPKGSFSTLEIQRTEQGDSAMYLCASSLVPTDITDTQYFGPGTRLTVL.

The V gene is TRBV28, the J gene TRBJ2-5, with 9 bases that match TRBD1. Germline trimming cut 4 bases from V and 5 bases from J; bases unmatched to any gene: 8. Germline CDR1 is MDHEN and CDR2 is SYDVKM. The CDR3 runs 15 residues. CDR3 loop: CASSSGTGFAETQYF. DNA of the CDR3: TGTGCCAGCAGTTCCGGGACAGGGTTCGCCGAGACCCAGTACTTC.